This TCR beta chain was captured by sequencing in a study of blood T cell repertoires in COVID-19. Whole-study context: T cells, B-cell-depleted T cells, or PBMCs provided the cDNA or gDNA that served as material.

Trimming shortened V by 2 bases and J by 2 bases, and 14 bases separated the two germline ends. The CDR3 is 16 residues long. The germline CDR1 and CDR2 sequences are SEHNR and FQNEAQ (reference sequence). TCRdb's copy holds only in-frame clones and misses some; the assay was immunoSEQ multiplex PCR. The table records more than 60,000 clones, 65% to 90% of them present only once. The chain uses TRBV7-9 and TRBJ2-3; perhaps TRBD2 as D (6 bases). The receptor was derived from a human donor in a cohort sampled during active COVID-19. Source material: peripheral blood. This chain's CDR3 is CASSLWRGRFTDTQYF. DNA for the CDR3: TGTGCCAGCAGCTTATGGAGGGGCAGGTTCACAGATACGCAGTATTTT.